One TCR beta chain is described in this entry. Its antigen is currently unknown. No DNA is given; TCRdb re-called the 5' RACE reads and lists each CDR3 protein once. The sample table includes some 390,000 distinct CDR3 sequences. This sample was taken from a study of T cells expressing NK-cell markers. Looking at the study overall: From sorted CD3+CD56+NKG2C+, CD3+CD56+NKG2C- and CD3+CD56-NKG2C+ T cells came the TCR beta repertoires. Seven of the eight sequenced donors were HCMV-seropositive; one was seronegative.

Broader study findings: Over 5 donors had dominant NKG2C+ clonotypes that comprised about 1.0-7.0% of their CD8+ T cells.

CDR3 length: 13 amino acids. Germline-derived CDR1 and CDR2 are KGHDR and SFDVKD. This receptor was taken from a woman aged 45-59 years in good health. This chain uses TRBV24-1 with TRBJ2-1; there is no DNA to check the TCRdb D call of TRBD2. The sequenced sample consisted of blood T cells: a sorted CD56 or NKG2C T cell subset, CD4+ or CD8+ T cells, or bulk PBMC T cells (not recorded which). CDR3 amino acids: CATSSPIVKEQFF.